This TCR beta chain was identified during a study of identical twins. This clonotype showed up just a few times. Trimming removed 6 bases at V and 4 bases at J, with 7 bases between. The CDR3 extends over 10 amino acids. Germline-derived CDR1 and CDR2 are DFQATT and SNEGSKA (reference sequence). In TCRdb, the 5' RACE reads were re-called with MiXCR into one record per CDR3 protein. This sample has around 490,000 distinct CDR3 sequences; around 15% occur once, and the top ten carry approximately 0.98%. The sample also formed part of further work on yellow fever vaccine responses in identical twins.

The chain combines TRBV20-1 with TRBJ2-7; D assignment may be TRBD1 or TRBD2 (6 bases each). The clonotype was recovered from a woman aged 18-30 years in good health. Specimen: CD4+ T cells sorted from blood. CDR3 in amino acids: CSAGGYEQYF. For the CDR3, the DNA is TGCAGTGCAGGGGGGTACGAGCAGTACTTC.